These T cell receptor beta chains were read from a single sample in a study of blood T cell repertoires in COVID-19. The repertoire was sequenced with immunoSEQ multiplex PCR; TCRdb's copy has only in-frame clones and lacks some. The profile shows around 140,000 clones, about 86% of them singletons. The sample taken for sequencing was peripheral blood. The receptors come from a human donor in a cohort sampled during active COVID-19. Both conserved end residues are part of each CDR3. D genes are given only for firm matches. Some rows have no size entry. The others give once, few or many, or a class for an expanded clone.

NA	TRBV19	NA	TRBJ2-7	TGTGCCAGTAGTACCCCAGCGGCGAGGGGGGGAACCTACGAGCAGTACTTC	CASSTPAARGGTYEQYF
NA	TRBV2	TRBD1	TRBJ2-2	TGTGCCAGCAGTGAGGTACAGGGGGCTGTCGGGGAGCTGTTTTTT	CASSEVQGAVGELFF
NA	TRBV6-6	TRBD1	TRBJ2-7	TGTGCCAGCAGTTATGCAGACAGGGCCTACGAGCAGTACTTC	CASSYADRAYEQYF
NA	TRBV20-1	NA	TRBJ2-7	TGCAGTGCTAGTTCTACTTACTCCTACGAGCAGTACTTC	CSASSTYSYEQYF
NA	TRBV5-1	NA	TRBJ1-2	TGCGCCAGCACGGCGGGGGGCGCGATCGGCGACTATGGCTACACCTTC	CASTAGGAIGDYGYTF
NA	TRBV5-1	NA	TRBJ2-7	TGCGCCAGCAGCTTGGCCGGTGGGAGCTCCTACGAGCAGTACTTC	CASSLAGGSSYEQYF
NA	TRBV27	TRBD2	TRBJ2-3	TGTGCCAGCAGACTAGCGGGAGGAGATACGCAGTATTTT	CASRLAGGDTQYF
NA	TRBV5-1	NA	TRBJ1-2	TGCGCCAGCAGCTTAGGGGGGGATGGTAATGGCTACACCTTC	CASSLGGDGNGYTF
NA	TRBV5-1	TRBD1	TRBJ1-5	TGCGCCAGCAGCCCCTGGACAGGGGGCGAAAGTCAGCCCCAGCATTTT	CASSPWTGGESQPQHF
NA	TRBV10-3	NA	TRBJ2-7	TGTGCCATCAGTGACCAACTCGGAGGAACCTACGAGCAGTACTTC	CAISDQLGGTYEQYF
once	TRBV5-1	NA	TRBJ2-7	TGCGCCAGCAGCTTGGAGACGCGGGAGCAGTACTTC	CASSLETREQYF
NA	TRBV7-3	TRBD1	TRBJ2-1	TGTGCCAGCAGCTTAGGGCTGGGGGGACAGGGCGATGAGCAGTTCTTC	CASSLGLGGQGDEQFF
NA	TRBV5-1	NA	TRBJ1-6	TGCGCCAGCAGCTCTGGAGCCAGAACTAATTCACCCCTCCACTTT	CASSSGARTNSPLHF
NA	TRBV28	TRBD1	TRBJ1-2	TGTGCCAGCAGTTCGGGGACAGGGGCCTATGGCTACACCTTC	CASSSGTGAYGYTF
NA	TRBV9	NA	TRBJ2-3	TGTGCCAGCAGCGTAGGGACTAGCACAGATACGCAGTATTTT	CASSVGTSTDTQYF
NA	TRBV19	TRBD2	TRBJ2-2	TGTGCCAGTGGGCGGGAGGTGGACACCGGGGAGCTGTTTTTT	CASGREVDTGELFF
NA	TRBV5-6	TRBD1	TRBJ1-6	TGTGCCAGCAGCTTCCGGGACAGGGGTAATTCACCCCTCCACTTT	CASSFRDRGNSPLHF
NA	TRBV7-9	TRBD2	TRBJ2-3	TGTGCCAGCAGCAACTCCGGGACTAGCGGATTAAGAGCAGATACGCAGTATTTT	CASSNSGTSGLRADTQYF
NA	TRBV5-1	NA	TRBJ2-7	TGCGCCAGCAGTACCGGATCGACAGGCTACGAGCAGTACTTC	CASSTGSTGYEQYF
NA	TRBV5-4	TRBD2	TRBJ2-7	TGTGCCAGCAGCGCGATGTCGGGGGGACCCTACGAGCAGTACTTC	CASSAMSGGPYEQYF
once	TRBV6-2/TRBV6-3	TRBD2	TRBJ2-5	TGTGCCAGCAGTGATACTAGCGGGAGCGCCTTACGGACCCAGTACTTC	CASSDTSGSALRTQYF
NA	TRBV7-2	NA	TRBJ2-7	TGTGCCAGCAGTTATTTAGTAACCGGCGGGTGGCAGTACTTC	CASSYLVTGGWQYF
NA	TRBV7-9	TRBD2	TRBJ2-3	TGTGCCAGCAGCTTGCGGACCGGGACTAGCGGGAAGTGGGCAGATACGCAGTATTTT	CASSLRTGTSGKWADTQYF
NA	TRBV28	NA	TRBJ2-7	TGTGCCAGCAGCCCAGGGACAACCTTAGGGGCGGGCGAGCAGTACTTC	CASSPGTTLGAGEQYF
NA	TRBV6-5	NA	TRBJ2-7	TGTGCCAGCAGTCTAGCGCTATGGTCCTACGAGCAGTACTTC	CASSLALWSYEQYF
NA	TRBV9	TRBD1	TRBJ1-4	TGTGCCAGCACCGGAGGGGGCGGTGAAAAACTGTTTTTT	CASTGGGGEKLFF
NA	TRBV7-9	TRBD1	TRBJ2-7	TGTGCCAGCAGCAACCGGGACAGGCCCTACGAGCAGTACTTC	CASSNRDRPYEQYF
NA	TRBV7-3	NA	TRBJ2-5	TGTGCCAGCAGCTTGCGGGCGGGACAAGAGACCCAGTACTTC	CASSLRAGQETQYF
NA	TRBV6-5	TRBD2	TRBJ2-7	TGTGCCACGGGGGGCTTAGCGGGAGTCTACGAGCAGTACTTC	CATGGLAGVYEQYF